A selection of T cell receptor beta chains follows, all from one sample in a study of monozygotic twins with inflammatory bowel disease. With the 5' RACE reads reprocessed, TCRdb shows one record per CDR3 protein and no DNA. The table for this sample gives 150,000 to 200,000 distinct CDR3 sequences. Sequencing input: blood. The receptors were gathered from a human donor with ulcerative colitis or Crohn's disease, or a healthy co-twin of an affected twin (not recorded which). CDR3s include the opening cysteine and the closing phenylalanine or tryptophan.

>TRBJ2-7|TRBV28
CASSLYTSGLDEQYF
>TRBJ1-2|TRBV15
CATSRDDRELYGYTF
>TRBJ1-1|TRBV4-1
CASSQDVGLGGGGNTEAFF
>TRBJ1-1|TRBV27
CASSLPGGREAFF
>TRBJ1-4|TRBV19
CASRTRTNEKLFF
>TRBJ1-1|TRBV5-8
CASSWANTEVFF
>TRBJ2-4|TRBV28
CASSFRGVNIQYF
>TRBJ1-2|TRBV7-9
CASSITLRLARGGYTF
>TRBJ2-2|TRBV5-1
CASSLEQAGELFF
>TRBJ1-1|TRBV7-6
CASSLAPGQQEAFF
>TRBJ1-1|TRBV6-1
CASSEAQGTEAFF
>TRBJ2-1|TRBV7-8
CASSLLLNEQFF
>TRBJ2-3|TRBV5-1
CASSARGNTDTQYF
>TRBJ2-5|TRBV10-3
CAISESWTNQETQYF
>TRBJ1-1|TRBV4-1
CASSQEVIGGTEAFF
>TRBJ2-3|TRBV20-1
CSVDVGPRADTQYF
>TRBJ1-4|TRBV20-1
CSARLPNRDEKLFF
>TRBJ2-1|TRBV11-3
CASSSGTSPEQFF
>TRBJ2-3|TRBV5-6
CASSFPQGADTQYF
>TRBJ2-7|TRBV28
CASSFRGRGSYEQYF
>TRBJ2-1|TRBV18
CASSPTPLSYNEQFF
>TRBJ1-1|TRBV29-1
CSVDRPMNTEAFF